These 17 T cell receptor beta chains share one sample of origin, sequenced in a study of cytomegalovirus exposure and HLA in healthy donors. Both 60 Vbeta primers and 13 Jbeta primers went into the PCR. The protocol was immunoSEQ multiplex PCR, while the TCRdb copy is restricted to in-frame clones and leaves out a portion. The sample lists some 150,000 clones, 70% to 90% occurring once. The sequenced material came from PBMCs. These TCRs come from a young woman in good health and CMV-seronegative.

The chain combines TRBV27 with TRBJ1-1; a possible D gene is TRBD1 (6 bases). V lost 5 bases and J 12 bases, leaving 13 bases between the germline ends. The CDR3 sequence is 11 residues long. Germline values: CDR1 MNHEY, CDR2 SMNVEV (reference sequence). CDR3 nucleotides: TGTGCCAGCAGTCCGGGGGGCTTTACTTTCTTT. Translated, it gives CASSPGGFTFF.

The chain carries TRBV5-1 and TRBJ1-1, with 9 bases matching TRBD1. Germline values: CDR1 SGHRS, CDR2 YFSETQ. The CDR3 runs to 14 residues. V trimming: 2 bases; J trimming: 3 bases; junction bases outside the gene matches: 2. The CDR3 DNA is TGCGCCAGCAGCTTACAGGGGGCGGACACTGAAGCTTTCTTT. It translates to CASSLQGADTEAFF.

This sequence joins TRBV6-1 and TRBJ2-2; D possibly corresponds to TRBD2 (7 bases). This CDR3 is 17 amino acids long. The V end lost 2 bases, the J end lost 8 bases, and 21 bases lay between the germline ends. Per germline, CDR1 MNHNS and CDR2 SASEGT. The DNA for the CDR3 is TGTGCCAGCAGTGAACCTGTAGGGGGGGCCCCTTTGGGGGAGCTGTTTTTT. As protein: CASSEPVGGAPLGELFF.

This rearrangement joins TRBV2 to TRBJ2-7, with 7 bases matching TRBD1. The CDR3 is 16 amino acids. V trimming: 6 bases; J trimming: 1 base; junction bases outside the gene matches: 12. Germline V gene data show CDR1 as SNHLY and CDR2 as FYNNEI. CDR3 residues: CASRHRGAAPSYEQYF. DNA of the CDR3: TGTGCCAGCAGACACAGGGGCGCTGCCCCATCCTACGAGCAGTACTTC.

CDR3 sequence: CASSLFVPEYEQYF. CDR3 nucleotide sequence: TGTGCCAGCAGTTTATTTGTCCCCGAGTACGAGCAGTACTTC. V usage is TRBV28 and J usage is TRBJ2-7; no clear D gene. The CDR3 consists of 14 residues. CDR1 and CDR2 from the germline V gene are MDHEN and SYDVKM. The V end lost 1 base, the J end lost 4 bases, and 11 bases lay between the germline ends.

This rearrangement joins TRBV5-4 to TRBJ2-3; possible D gene TRBD2, 5 bases. V lost 10 bases to trimming and J lost 0 bases, with 15 bases between them. This CDR3 spans 14 amino acids. From germline, CDR1 is SGHNT and CDR2 YYREEE (reference sequence). CDR3 region: CASPSGGSTDTQYF. CDR3 nucleotide sequence: TGTGCCTCCCCCTCGGGCGGGAGCACAGATACGCAGTATTTT.

The gene calls are TRBV7-9 and TRBJ1-4; possible D gene TRBD1, 5 bases. Germline CDR1 reads SEHNR; CDR2 reads FQNEAQ (reference sequence). CDR3 length: 16 residues. V was clipped by 1 base and J by 8 bases, with 17 bases between them. The DNA of the CDR3 is TGTGCCAGCAGCTTAGGGTTTGGCCAGGGAGGCGAAAAACTGTTTTTT. It translates to CASSLGFGQGGEKLFF. Full variable domain (missing parts from reference TRBV7-9 and TRBJ1-4): DTGVSQNPRHKITKRGQNVTFRCDPISEHNRLYWYRQTLGQGPEFLTYFQNEAQLEKSRLLSDRFSAERPKGSFSTLEIQRTEQGDSAMYLCASSLGFGQGGEKLFFGSGTQLSVL.

The chain couples TRBV18 to TRBJ2-5; maybe TRBD1 (7 bases). Trimming took 1 base from V and 6 from J, leaving 15 bases between them. The CDR3 has 15 residues. The germline CDR1 and CDR2 sequences are KGHSH and LQKENI. CDR3 residues: CASSPQETGRQTQYF. In nucleotides, the CDR3 is TGTGCCAGCTCACCACAGGAGACAGGGAGGCAGACCCAGTACTTC.

V is TRBV19 and J is TRBJ1-5; D call uncertain. This CDR3 is 14 amino acids long. CDR1 is LNHDA and CDR2 is SQIVND in the germline V gene (reference sequence). V was cut by 3 bases and J by 3 bases, with 9 bases left in between. CDR3 protein: CASSIGTNNQPQHF. CDR3 in DNA: TGTGCCAGTAGTATTGGCACAAACAATCAGCCCCAGCATTTT.

V and J are TRBV4-1 and TRBJ1-3; TRBD1 agrees at 7 bases. Germline V lookup: CDR1 MGHRA, CDR2 YSYEKL. The ends lost 1 base at V and 0 bases at J; junction bases unmatched: 15. The length of the CDR3 is 20 residues. Here the CDR3 reads CASSQGWVARDSHSGNTIYF. DNA for the CDR3: TGCGCCAGCAGCCAAGGATGGGTGGCCCGGGACAGCCACTCTGGAAACACCATATATTTT.

The chain employs TRBV29-1 and TRBJ1-2; TRBD1 matches 7 bases. CDR3 length: 13 residues. The V segment lost 7 bases and the J segment 2 bases; nucleotides outside the gene matches: 7. The germline gives CDR1 SQVTM, CDR2 ANQGSEA. CDR3 sequence reads: CSAQGTGNYGYTF. The DNA for the CDR3 is TGCAGCGCACAGGGGACGGGGAACTATGGCTACACCTTC.

This chain uses TRBV5-6 with TRBJ2-5; D is uncertain. The CDR3 is made up of 11 amino acids. Per germline, CDR1 SGHDT and CDR2 YYEEEE. V was shortened by 4 bases and J by 2 bases, with 3 bases between the two germline ends. DNA of the CDR3: TGTGCCAGCAGCATACAAGAGACCCAGTACTTC. This codes for CASSIQETQYF.

This clone has only one observation. V is TRBV28 and J is TRBJ2-1; 7 bases align to TRBD1. V was pared by 6 bases and J by 14 bases, with 7 bases of the junction left unmatched. Per germline, CDR1 MDHEN and CDR2 SYDVKM. The CDR3 spans 11 residues. The CDR3 sequence: CASRTTGIEFF. The CDR3 region has the DNA TGTGCCAGCAGGACGACAGGGATTGAGTTCTTC.

In its sample, this clone was seen a few times. The V gene is TRBV30, the J gene TRBJ1-2, with 7 bases fitting TRBD1. CDR1 is GTSNPN and CDR2 is SVGIG in the germline V gene (reference sequence). Germline trimming cut 3 bases from V and 8 bases from J; bases unmatched to any gene: 15. This CDR3 has 15 amino acids. The CDR3 bases are TGTGCCTGGAGCTTTTCCGGGACAGCGAGAGGCGGCTACACCTTC. Translation: CAWSFSGTARGGYTF.

The CDR3 DNA reads as TGTGCCAGCAGTGTCCAGACGGGTCTAGATGGCTACACCTTC. This codes for CASSVQTGLDGYTF. The V call is TRBV6-1, the J call TRBJ1-2; D remains unclear. Germline CDR1 reads MNHNS; CDR2 reads SASEGT. The CDR3 spans 14 residues. Trimming stripped 4 bases from V and 6 bases from J, with 15 bases between.

The rearrangement joins TRBV27 to TRBJ1-1; 9 bases are a match to TRBD1. This CDR3 region has 14 residues. Per the germline V gene, CDR1 is MNHEY and CDR2 is SMNVEV (reference sequence). J gave up 6 bases and V 4 bases, and 6 bases lay outside the gene matches. The CDR3 DNA is TGTGCCAGCAGTTCCGGGACAGGGCTCGCTGAAGCTTTCTTT. This codes for CASSSGTGLAEAFF.

The chain combines TRBV28 with TRBJ2-7; possibly TRBD1 for D (6 bases). The germline V and J ends were trimmed by 8 bases and 6 bases, with 17 bases remaining between them. Germline V gene data show CDR1 as MDHEN and CDR2 as SYDVKM. The CDR3 loop spans 13 amino acids. CDR3 loop: CASGSRGIAEQYF. The CDR3 DNA reads TGTGCCAGCGGATCCAGGGGCATCGCCGAGCAGTACTTC.